This note documents a single TCR beta chain sequence. Its matching antigen is unknown. The PCR made use of 60 Vbeta and 13 Jbeta primers. In the authors' workflow: The count from a later analysis was 79 million or so unique TCR beta chains, 9 million to 12 million of them shared. Here immunoSEQ multiplex PCR was the method, and the copy in TCRdb shows in-frame clones only, minus some. The DNA gave D and trimming, while V, J and clone size come from that table. The table records approximately 120,000 clones, about three quarters of them present only once. The entry originates in a study of cytomegalovirus exposure and HLA in healthy donors. Whole-study results and caveats: Later work found most CMV-associated TCR beta chains apparently HLA-restricted. It was reportedly the case that the classifier diagnosed cytomegalovirus status with high specificity and sensitivity.

Germline CDR1 is LNHDA and CDR2 is SQIVND (reference sequence). The ends lost 5 bases at V and 7 bases at J; junction bases unmatched: 9. The CDR3 totals 15 residues. The genes are TRBV19 and TRBJ2-1, with 9 bases fitting TRBD2. The TCR comes from a woman aged 60-75 years in good health and CMV-seropositive. Sequencing input: PBMCs. The CDR3 sequence: CASSGLARMGNEQFF. The CDR3 coding sequence is TGTGCCAGTAGTGGACTAGCGAGGATGGGGAATGAGCAGTTCTTC.